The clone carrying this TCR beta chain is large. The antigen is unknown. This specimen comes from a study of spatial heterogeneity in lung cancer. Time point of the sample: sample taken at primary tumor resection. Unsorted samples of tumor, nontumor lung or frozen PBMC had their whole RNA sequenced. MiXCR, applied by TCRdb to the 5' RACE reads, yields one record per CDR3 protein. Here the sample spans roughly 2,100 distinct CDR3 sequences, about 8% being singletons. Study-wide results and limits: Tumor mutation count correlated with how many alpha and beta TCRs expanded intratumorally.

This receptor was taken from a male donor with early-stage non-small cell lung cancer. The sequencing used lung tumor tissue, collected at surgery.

The CDR3 region has the DNA TGTGCCAGCAGTTTATCAGCAGATACGCAGTATTTT. Translating gives CASSLSADTQYF. The chain employs TRBV28 and TRBJ2-3; the D is unclear. Trimming took 1 base from V and 4 from J, leaving 3 bases between them. This CDR3 is built from 12 residues. Germline V gene data show CDR1 as MDHEN and CDR2 as SYDVKM.